The entry that follows covers one TCR beta chain sequence. This specimen belongs to a study of blood T cell repertoires in COVID-19. Study in general: Sites across the United States, Italy and Spain contributed samples from acute and convalescent COVID-19. PBMCs, B-cell-depleted T cells, or T cells provided the cDNA or gDNA that made up the material.

In the authors' methods: Reference gene primer amplification gave estimated nucleated cell counts. Data came from immunoSEQ multiplex PCR; TCRdb stores just in-frame clones and leaves some out. Clone size and the V and J calls come from that table; the DNA yielded D and trimming. The sample has some 93,000 clones, about four fifths seen once. Sequenced input: peripheral blood. The TCR originated in a human donor in a cohort sampled during active COVID-19.

The CDR3 is CASKEGQSFYEQYF. The CDR3 DNA sequence: TGTGCCAGTAAGGAGGGACAGAGTTTCTACGAGCAGTACTTC. The chain joins TRBV19 to TRBJ2-7; TRBD1 might be the D (7 bases). CDR1 is LNHDA and CDR2 is SQIVND in the germline V gene (reference sequence). V lost 7 bases and J lost 3, with 16 bases in between. This CDR3 comprises 14 residues.